The 12 T cell receptor delta chains below were found in one sample sequenced in a study of gamma-delta chains in newborns, infants, children. TCRdb re-called the reads via CATT. The sample holds over 2,000 delta-chain clones, more than 7.5% seen once. Sequences were obtained from blood. The source of these receptors is a child who was a newborn, infant or young child, either healthy, febrile or measles-vaccinated (not recorded which).

Concerning this clone itself: The mismatch at residue 4 between this DNA's translation and the TCRdb protein of a much larger clone likely reflects a read error; the protein shown is translated from the DNA. The chain employs TRDV2 and TRDJ1; 7 bases line up with TRDD3. This CDR3 is 15 amino acids long. The V and J ends lost 5 bases and 0 bases, in that order; junction bases with no gene match: 8. Germline V lookup: CDR1 GEAIGNYY, CDR2 EKD. The DNA of the CDR3 is TGTGCCTGTGGCCCTGGGGGCCATCACACCGATAAACTCATCTTT. Its protein is CACGPGGHHTDKLIF.

Only a few counts were recorded for this clone. The mismatch at residue 4 between this DNA's translation and the TCRdb protein of a much larger clone likely reflects a read error; the protein shown is translated from the DNA. V and J are TRDV2 and TRDJ3; TRDD3 matches 9 bases. Germline lookup yields CDR1 GEAIGNYY and CDR2 EKD. The ends lost 5 bases at V and 0 bases at J; junction bases unmatched: 7. There are 18 residues in the CDR3. CDR3 nucleotide sequence: TGTGCCTGTGGCAAAGTACTGGGGGACTCCTGGGACACCCGACAGATGTTTTTC. Translating it yields CACGKVLGDSWDTRQMFF.

Points on this clone: The protein in TCRdb stems from a much larger clone and differs at residue 5 from this DNA's translation, likely a read error; here the protein is translated from the DNA. This chain joins TRDV2 and TRDJ3; the D gene is possibly TRDD3 (5 bases). Germline V gene sequence: CDR1 GEAIGNYY, CDR2 EKD. Trimming removed 3 bases at V and 1 base at J, with 12 bases between. The CDR3 covers 17 residues. The CDR3 sequence is CACDAWAESWDTRQMFF. DNA for the CDR3: TGTGCCTGTGACGCCTGGGCGGAGTCCTGGGACACCCGACAGATGTTTTTC.

This clone is medium-sized in the sample. Different DNA sequences within this sample yield the same CDR3. This rearrangement joins TRDV1 to TRDJ1, with no clear D. Germline V gives CDR1 TSWWSYY, CDR2 QGS. V lost 2 bases and J lost 0, with 28 bases in between. This CDR3 is 21 amino acids long. The CDR3 loop is CALGETLAPNQLSANTDKLIF. The CDR3 DNA sequence: TGTGCTCTTGGGGAAACCCTAGCACCCAACCAGCTATCGGCGAACACCGATAAACTCATCTTT.

This clone is termed medium-sized. This chain uses TRDV2 with TRDJ3; 9 positions match TRDD3. This CDR3 contains 17 residues. V lost 0 bases to trimming and J lost 3 bases; unmatched junction nucleotides: 2. Germline V CDR1 and CDR2: GEAIGNYY, EKD. This CDR3 is CACDTVGDIWDTRQMFF. CDR3 in DNA: TGTGCCTGTGACACCGTGGGGGATATCTGGGACACCCGACAGATGTTTTTC.

In the case of this clone: The sample holds other DNA sequences that translate to the same CDR3. The CDR3 loop is CACDVLGSWGSWDTRQMFF. The CDR3 DNA reads as TGTGCCTGTGACGTACTGGGCTCATGGGGCTCCTGGGACACCCGACAGATGTTTTTC. The chain recombines TRDV2 with TRDJ3, with a possible D match to TRDD3 (6 bases). Germline V CDR1 and CDR2: GEAIGNYY, EKD. CDR3 length: 19 residues. Trimming left V 3 bases short and J 0 bases short, with 17 bases between.

V and J are TRDV1 and TRDJ4, with 13 positions matching TRDD3. The CDR3 totals 24 residues. The ends lost 0 bases at V and 0 bases at J; junction bases unmatched: 25. The germline V gene has CDR1 TSWWSYY and CDR2 QGS. CDR3 nucleotide sequence: TGTGCTCTTGGGGAACTTTTAGCTCCTACCCTCAAACGACTACTGGGGGATACGGCCAGACCCCTGATCTTT. Amino acid sequence: CALGELLAPTLKRLLGDTARPLIF.

The chain is built from TRDV2 and TRDJ1, with TRDD3 matching 9 bases. CDR1 is GEAIGNYY and CDR2 is EKD in the germline V gene. V was clipped by 5 bases and J by 2 bases; unmatched bases: 8. There are 15 residues in the CDR3. CDR3 sequence (DNA): TGTGCCTGTGCTCTTTACTGGGGGAATACCGATAAACTCATCTTT. Translation: CACALYWGNTDKLIF.

On this clone: This DNA's translation and the protein TCRdb lists, from a much larger clone, do not match at residue 4, likely due to a read error; the protein shown is translated from the DNA. The chain employs TRDV2 and TRDJ2; TRDD3 matches 11 bases. CDR3 length: 18 amino acids. CDR1 GEAIGNYY and CDR2 EKD come from the germline V gene. CDR3 region: CACATGGGYAALTAQLFF. The CDR3 nucleotides read TGTGCCTGTGCCACCGGTGGGGGATACGCAGCTTTGACAGCACAACTCTTCTTT.

In this sample, this clone is medium-sized (0.01 to 0.1%). The CDR3 loop is CACDTLGDRSWDTRQMFF. The CDR3 nucleotides read TGTGCCTGTGACACGCTGGGGGATAGGTCCTGGGACACCCGACAGATGTTTTTC. The chain combines TRDV2 with TRDJ3; 10 bases fit TRDD3. The trim removed 1 base at V and 1 base at J, leaving 3 bases unmatched. Germline assignment: CDR1 GEAIGNYY and CDR2 EKD. The CDR3 is 18 residues long.

Details on this clone: The identical CDR3 is also encoded by other nucleotide sequences in the sample. The rearrangement uses TRDV1 and TRDJ1; D ambiguous. The germline V gene encodes CDR1 TSWWSYY and CDR2 QGS. V was trimmed by 0 bases and J by 3 bases, leaving 17 bases between them. This CDR3 region has 17 residues. The CDR3 reads CALGELNPGSGPDKLIF. The DNA of the CDR3 is TGTGCTCTTGGGGAACTCAACCCGGGGTCCGGGCCCGATAAACTCATCTTT.

Of note for this clone: TCRdb assigns this DNA the protein of a much larger clone, which departs from its translation at residue 17; this likely reflects a read error, and the protein shown comes from translating the DNA. The V call is TRDV2, the J call TRDJ3; TRDD3 aligns across 8 bases. Germline CDR1 reads GEAIGNYY; CDR2 reads EKD. The CDR3 contains 19 residues. CDR3 sequence (DNA): TGTGCCTGTGACATGACTGGGGGGCCCAGCTCCTGGGACACCCGACAGACGTTTTTC. It is translated as CACDMTGGPSSWDTRQTFF.